A single sample gave rise to the 29 T cell receptor beta chains below, sequenced in a study of blood T cell repertoires in COVID-19. This table comes from immunoSEQ multiplex PCR, and its TCRdb copy is limited to in-frame clones, with some not included. The repertoire holds a few hundred thousand clones, about 80% seen once, with around 3.9% in the top ten. Sequencing was carried out using PBMCs or T cells enriched from blood (not recorded which). These receptors came from a man aged 25-45 years with acute COVID-19.

The chain links TRBV3-1 (or the pseudogene TRBV3-2) to TRBJ2-3; 7 nucleotides align to TRBD1. The ends lost 1 base at V and 2 bases at J; junction bases unmatched: 6. Germline V gene sequence: CDR1 LGHDT, CDR2 YNNKEL (reference sequence). The CDR3 contains 16 residues. For the CDR3, the DNA is TGTGCCAGCAGCCAAGGTAGGGGGCTATCCACAGATACGCAGTATTTT. The encoded protein is CASSQGRGLSTDTQYF.

The rearrangement uses TRBV6-7 and TRBJ2-7; D may be TRBD2 (7 bases). TRBV6-7 is noted as an ORF with a role that remains uncertain. Trimming removed 6 bases at V and 3 bases at J, with 18 bases between. This CDR3 is 15 amino acids long. Written as DNA, the CDR3 is TGTGCCAGCAGCCATTGGGGGGGCGAATTCTACGAGCAGTACGTC. It encodes CASSHWGGEFYEQYV.

This chain links TRBV7-9 with TRBJ1-3; D is uncertain. This CDR3 contains 16 residues. Germline V CDR1 and CDR2: SEHNR, FQNEAQ (reference sequence). The V end was cut by 4 bases, the J end by 0 bases, with 13 bases between. The CDR3 sequence is CASSYRTGSSGNTIYF. CDR3 coding DNA: TGTGCCAGCAGCTACCGGACTGGGAGCTCTGGAAACACCATATATTTT.

The table lists this clone with a few counts. The chain couples TRBV6-2 or TRBV6-3 to TRBJ1-2; D not resolved. The CDR3 extends over 13 amino acids. V was cut by 4 bases and J by 3 bases, with 9 bases left in between. CDR1 MNHEY and CDR2 SVGEGT come from the germline V gene. The CDR3 sequence: CASSFSRDYGYTF. DNA of the CDR3: TGTGCCAGCAGTTTTTCACGGGACTATGGCTACACCTTC.

V gene TRBV6-2 or TRBV6-3 combines with J gene TRBJ1-5; no reliable D call. Trimming shortened V by 2 bases and J by 6 bases, and 14 bases separated the two germline ends. CDR1 and CDR2 (germline): MNHEY, SVGEGT. The CDR3 is 15 amino acids. The CDR3 spells CASSYRWGGRQPQHF. The CDR3 nucleotides read TGTGCCAGCAGTTACCGCTGGGGAGGACGTCAGCCCCAGCATTTT.

This clone is a singleton in its sample. This sequence joins TRBV7-2 and TRBJ2-1, with 11 nucleotides matching TRBD2. Germline V CDR1 and CDR2: SGHTA, FQGNSA. CDR3 size: 16 residues. The J segment lost 5 bases and the V segment lost 1 base, leaving 4 bases of the junction unmatched. CDR3 sequence: CASSLEGSGRDNEQFF. CDR3 coding DNA: TGTGCCAGCAGCTTAGAGGGTAGCGGGAGGGACAATGAGCAGTTCTTC.

The chain is built from TRBV28 and TRBJ2-5; D is perhaps TRBD2 (7 bases). The germline gives CDR1 MDHEN, CDR2 SYDVKM. CDR3 length equals 16 residues. The V end was cut by 8 bases, the J end by 4 bases, with 23 bases between. The CDR3 region has the DNA TGTGCCAGCCTCACAGAGGGGGAGGGCCTGGGAGAGACCCAGTACTTC. Translation: CASLTEGEGLGETQYF.

The J gene is TRBJ1-1, the V gene TRBV28, with a tentative D call TRBD1 (5 bases). V lost 5 bases, J lost 7 bases, and 11 bases lay in between. The CDR3 runs 12 residues. The germline CDR1 and CDR2 sequences are MDHEN and SYDVKM. CDR3 sequence reads: CASSLGVVEAFF. In DNA form, the CDR3 reads TGTGCCAGCAGTCTAGGGGTTGTTGAAGCTTTCTTT.

This chain uses TRBV6-5 with TRBJ2-2; tentative D call: TRBD2 (5 bases). CDR3 length equals 14 residues. V was shortened by 7 bases and J by 7 bases, with 16 bases between the two germline ends. Germline V gene sequence: CDR1 MNHEY, CDR2 SVGAGI. The CDR3 sequence: CASKPPERVGELFF. The CDR3 nucleotides read TGTGCCAGCAAACCCCCTGAGAGGGTCGGGGAGCTGTTTTTT.

V is TRBV7-8 and J is TRBJ1-5; 7 bases fit TRBD1. Germline assignment: CDR1 SGHVS and CDR2 FQNEAQ. The trim removed 4 bases at V and 11 bases at J, leaving 17 bases unmatched. The CDR3 is 16 residues long. CDR3 sequence reads: CASSSGKQGSGMSQHF. The CDR3 DNA follows: TGTGCCAGCAGCTCAGGAAAACAGGGGTCCGGGATGTCCCAGCATTTT.

The rearrangement joins TRBV27 to TRBJ1-2, with D possibly TRBD1 on 5 matching bases. Trimming cost V 1 base and J 4 bases, with 10 bases left between them. From germline, CDR1 is MNHEY and CDR2 SMNVEV (reference sequence). CDR3 length: 14 residues. This chain's CDR3 is CASSLLGLGYGYTF. The CDR3, as DNA: TGTGCCAGCAGTTTATTGGGGCTGGGCTATGGCTACACCTTC.

V and J are TRBV4-1 and TRBJ1-4; TRBD1 agrees at 7 bases. Trimming cost V 1 base and J 5 bases; bases outside gene matches: 4. CDR1 MGHRA and CDR2 YSYEKL come from the germline V gene. This CDR3 comprises 15 residues. CDR3 bases: TGCGCCAGCAGCCAAGTCGGGACAGCAAATGAAAAACTGTTTTTT. This codes for CASSQVGTANEKLFF.

This clone was picked up a small number of times. The J gene is TRBJ2-7, the V gene TRBV23-1, with 8 bases fitting TRBD2. TRBV23-1 has ORF status, its function being uncertain. The CDR3 runs 14 residues. Trimming took 4 bases from V and 6 from J; bases not matched to a gene: 8. Written as DNA, the CDR3 is TGCGCCAGCAGTCCGCGGCGGCGGGGGGTCGAGCAGTACGTC. Its translation is CASSPRRRGVEQYV.

The chain has TRBV4-1 and TRBJ1-1, with 7 bases lining up with TRBD1. Germline-derived CDR1 and CDR2 are MGHRA and YSYEKL. Losses at the gene ends were 4 bases for V and 6 bases for J; bases not matched to a gene: 8. This CDR3 spans 14 amino acids. CDR3 amino acids: CASSLTDRDPEAFF. CDR3 bases: TGCGCCAGCAGCCTTACCGACAGGGACCCTGAAGCTTTCTTT.

V and J are TRBV7-9 and TRBJ2-1; TRBD2 is a possible D gene (7 bases). The CDR3 is 16 amino acids. Trimming cost V 5 bases and J 5 bases, with 19 bases left between them. Per the germline V gene, CDR1 is SEHNR and CDR2 is FQNEAQ (reference sequence). CDR3 loop: CASSPPRGRVNNEQFF. For the CDR3, the DNA is TGTGCCAGCAGCCCCCCAAGGGGGAGGGTGAACAATGAGCAGTTCTTC. Variable domain in full (rest from reference TRBV7-9 and TRBJ2-1): DTGVSQNPRHKITKRGQNVTFRCDPISEHNRLYWYRQTLGQGPEFLTYFQNEAQLEKSRLLSDRFSAERPKGSFSTLEIQRTEQGDSAMYLCASSPPRGRVNNEQFFGPGTRLTVL.

This rearrangement joins TRBV6-5 to TRBJ2-7; TRBD1 aligns across 7 bases. The CDR3 loop spans 15 amino acids. The V segment lost 7 bases and the J segment 0 bases; nucleotides outside the gene matches: 9. CDR1 is MNHEY and CDR2 is SVGAGI in the germline V gene. DNA for the CDR3: TGTGCCAGCACCGAAGACAGGGACCTCTCCTACGAGCAGTACGTC. Residues: CASTEDRDLSYEQYV.

The J gene is TRBJ1-1, the V gene TRBV6-6; D ambiguous. The CDR3 totals 13 residues. The V and J ends lost 5 bases and 5 bases respectively, with 12 bases between them. CDR1 is MNHNY, CDR2 SVGAGI, per germline (reference sequence). The CDR3 DNA reads as TGTGCCAGCAGTCCCCCGAGGGTTACTGAAGCTTTCTTT. Protein sequence: CASSPPRVTEAFF.

V and J are TRBV14 and TRBJ2-1; 12 nucleotides line up with TRBD2. Germline V gene lookup returns CDR1 SGHDN and CDR2 FVKESK. There are 14 residues in the CDR3. V shed 2 bases and J 7 bases; nucleotides not matched to a gene: 0. The CDR3 bases are TGTGCCAGCAGCCAACTAGCGGGAGGGAATGAGCAGTTCTTC. It translates to CASSQLAGGNEQFF. The variable domain in full, completed from reference TRBV14 and TRBJ2-1, reads EAGVTQFPSHSVIEKGQTVTLRCDPISGHDNLYWYRRVMGKEIKFLLHFVKESKQDESGMPNNRFLAERTGGTYSTLKVQPAELEDSGVYFCASSQLAGGNEQFFGPGTRLTVL.

The chain is built from TRBV19 and TRBJ1-2, with D tentatively TRBD1 (5 bases). The CDR3 runs 13 residues. The ends were cut back, 8 bases at V and 4 bases at J, with 14 bases in the middle. CDR1 is LNHDA and CDR2 is SQIVND in the germline V gene (reference sequence). CDR3 sequence: CASSWTWLYGYTF. For the CDR3, the DNA is TGTGCCAGTTCGTGGACATGGCTCTATGGCTACACCTTC.

In regard to this clone: At one of its ends the junction is not consistent with the germline gene, which may arise from a read error. V is TRBV5-1 and J is TRBJ1-1; D not resolved. Germline CDR1 SGHRS, CDR2 YFSETQ. The CDR3 spans 15 residues. The CDR3 loop is CASSAWIGENTEAFF. The CDR3 DNA reads TGTGCCAGCAGCGCCTGGATCGGGGAAAACACTGAAGCTTTCTTT.

The chain combines TRBV2 with TRBJ1-5; 9 bases fit TRBD1. The V segment lost 8 bases and the J segment 6 bases; nucleotides outside the gene matches: 5. The germline V gene has CDR1 SNHLY and CDR2 FYNNEI. The CDR3 sequence is 13 residues long. The CDR3 loop is CASHRGRSQPQHF. CDR3 bases: TGTGCCAGCCACAGGGGGCGCAGTCAGCCCCAGCATTTT.

The count of this clone is one. The J gene is TRBJ2-7, the V gene TRBV7-8; no clear D. Germline V gene lookup returns CDR1 SGHVS and CDR2 FQNEAQ. The CDR3 consists of 16 residues. Trimming removed 6 bases from V and 4 bases from J, with 22 bases in between. Here the CDR3 reads CASSPIYSSKSYEQYV. For the CDR3, the DNA is TGTGCCAGCAGTCCCATCTACTCATCAAAGTCTTACGAGCAGTACGTC.

In regard to this clone: Germline and junction disagree at one end, which may indicate a read error. V gene TRBV5-1 combines with J gene TRBJ1-1, with D maybe TRBD1 (6 bases). The CDR3 consists of 15 residues. Germline V lookup: CDR1 SGHRS, CDR2 YFSETQ. The CDR3 DNA is TGTGCCAGCAGCTTGTCCAGGGGTTTAGGCACTGAAGCTTTCTTT. Protein: CASSLSRGLGTEAFF.

V usage is TRBV9 and J usage is TRBJ2-4; D unresolved. V shed 3 bases and J shed 8 bases, with 18 bases lying between them. CDR1 and CDR2 from the germline V gene are SGDLS and YYNGEE. The CDR3 is 15 residues long. The CDR3 coding sequence is TGTGCCAGCAGCGCCCGCCCCTTAGCCCGGGACATTCAGTACTTC. Translated: CASSARPLARDIQYF.

The genes are TRBV6-2 or TRBV6-3 and TRBJ2-7, with 7 bases identical to TRBD1. The germline gives CDR1 MNHEY, CDR2 SVGEGT. Unmatched junction bases numbered 13, after V lost 5 bases and J lost 0 bases. The CDR3 spans 17 residues. CDR3 residues: CASSTYRGQNFSYEQYV. The CDR3 DNA sequence: TGTGCCAGCAGTACTTATCGGGGACAGAATTTCTCCTACGAGCAGTACGTC.

The chain joins TRBV27 to TRBJ1-2; possible D gene TRBD1, 5 bases. CDR1 and CDR2 (germline): MNHEY, SMNVEV (reference sequence). This CDR3 comprises 14 residues. V was shortened by 2 bases and J by 4 bases, with 11 bases between the two germline ends. For the CDR3, the DNA is TGTGCCAGCAGTTTAGGGGCAGGTCTCTATGGCTACACCTTC. This codes for CASSLGAGLYGYTF.

This chain joins TRBV5-4 and TRBJ1-2; TRBD1 agrees at 8 bases. The CDR3 spans 16 residues. The germline gives CDR1 SGHNT, CDR2 YYREEE (reference sequence). V trimming: 4 bases; J trimming: 8 bases; junction bases outside the gene matches: 16. The DNA for the CDR3 is TGTGCCAGCAGCCGGGCGGCAGGGGGCGCATCGAGAGGCTACACCTTC. Its protein product is CASSRAAGGASRGYTF.

This chain connects TRBV7-8 to TRBJ2-5, with D possibly being TRBD2 (5 bases). The CDR3 consists of 14 residues. V was shortened by 5 bases and J by 5 bases, with 15 bases between the two germline ends. Looked up from germline, CDR1 is SGHVS and CDR2 is FQNEAQ. In DNA form, the CDR3 reads TGTGCCAGCAGCCAAAGCGGATCCAGGGAGACCCAGTACTTC. It codes for CASSQSGSRETQYF.

This sequence joins TRBV19 and TRBJ2-3, with 9 bases lining up with TRBD2. CDR1 and CDR2 (germline): LNHDA, SQIVND (reference sequence). The V and J ends lost 4 bases and 1 base, in that order; junction bases with no gene match: 3. The CDR3 totals 15 residues. In nucleotides, the CDR3 is TGTGCCAGTAGTAGGCCTAGCGGGGGCACAGATACGCAGTATTTT. Translated, it gives CASSRPSGGTDTQYF.